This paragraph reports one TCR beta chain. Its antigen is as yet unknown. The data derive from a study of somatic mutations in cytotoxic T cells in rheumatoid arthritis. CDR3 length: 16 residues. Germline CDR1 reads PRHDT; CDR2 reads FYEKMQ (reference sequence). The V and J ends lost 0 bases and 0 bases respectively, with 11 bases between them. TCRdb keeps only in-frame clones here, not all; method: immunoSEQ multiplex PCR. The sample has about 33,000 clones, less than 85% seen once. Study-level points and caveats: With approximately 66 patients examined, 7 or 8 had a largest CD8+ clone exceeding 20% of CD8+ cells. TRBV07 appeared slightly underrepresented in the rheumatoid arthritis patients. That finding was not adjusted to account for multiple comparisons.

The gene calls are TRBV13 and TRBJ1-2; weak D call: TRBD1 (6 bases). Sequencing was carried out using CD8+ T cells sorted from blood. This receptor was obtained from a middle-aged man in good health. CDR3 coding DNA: TGTGCCAGCAGCTTAGGAGGGGGTCTCGCTAACTATGGCTACACCTTC. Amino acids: CASSLGGGLANYGYTF.